This paragraph covers one T cell receptor (beta chain) sequence. V lost 4 bases, J lost 3 bases, and 3 bases stayed unmatched. Germline CDR1 MNHEY, CDR2 SVGAGI. The CDR3 has 14 residues. This record belongs to a study of blood T cell repertoires in COVID-19. Produced via immunoSEQ multiplex PCR; TCRdb's table is partial and in-frame only. This sample has under 65,000 clones, with roughly 87% found just once. Sequencing was performed on peripheral blood. The sequence derives from a woman older than 75 with COVID-19, enrolled during active disease. This chain links TRBV6-5 with TRBJ1-3; TRBD1 agrees at 7 bases. In DNA, the CDR3 is TGTGCCAGCAGTTCAGGGGGGAATGGAAACACCATATATTTT. Translation gives CASSSGGNGNTIYF.